The 7 T cell receptor beta chains listed next were all sequenced from one sample in a study of blood T cell repertoires in COVID-19. The repertoire was sequenced with immunoSEQ multiplex PCR; TCRdb's copy has only in-frame clones and lacks some. This table holds 150,000 to 200,000 clones, about 80% found once. Sequenced material: peripheral blood. These receptors all come from a woman in her 70s with acute or convalescent COVID-19.

This chain links TRBV7-8 with TRBJ1-1, with D uncertain. Trimming took 2 bases from V and 7 from J, leaving 11 bases between them. CDR3 length: 13 residues. Germline V gene lookup returns CDR1 SGHVS and CDR2 FQNEAQ. CDR3 coding DNA: TGTGCCAGCAGCTTAACCGCCCGGGGTGAAGCTTTCTTT. Residues: CASSLTARGEAFF.

The genes are TRBV2 and TRBJ1-2, with TRBD1 matching over 9 bases. The CDR3 length is 17 residues. J gave up 7 bases and V 0 bases, and 12 bases lay outside the gene matches. CDR1 SNHLY and CDR2 FYNNEI come from the germline V gene. Here the CDR3 DNA reads TGTGCCAGCAGTGAAGCGTCCGCGGGTGGACAGGGGTCTGGCTACACCTTC. This codes for CASSEASAGGQGSGYTF.

The chain carries TRBV7-2 and TRBJ1-2; D is possibly TRBD1 (5 bases). The CDR3 has 14 amino acids. The germline V and J ends were trimmed by 1 base and 7 bases, with 13 bases remaining between them. Germline V lookup: CDR1 SGHTA, CDR2 FQGNSA. The CDR3 reads CASSLVVQGRGYTF. The CDR3 nucleotides read TGTGCCAGCAGCTTAGTCGTCCAGGGTCGTGGCTACACCTTC.

This chain links TRBV5-1 with TRBJ1-3; no reliable D call. The CDR3 is 13 amino acids. Per germline, CDR1 SGHRS and CDR2 YFSETQ. Trimming took off 7 bases at V and 2 bases at J, with 10 bases between the two ends. CDR3 DNA: TGCGCCAGCTCGCAAGAGCCTGGAAACACCATATATTTT. The encoded protein is CASSQEPGNTIYF.

The chain employs TRBV30 and TRBJ2-1, with D possibly TRBD2 on 5 matching bases. Trimming left V 4 bases short and J 5 bases short, with 21 bases between. Germline lookup yields CDR1 GTSNPN and CDR2 SVGIG (reference sequence). This CDR3 has 16 amino acids. The CDR3 DNA reads TGTGCCTGGACTCGAATGGCGGGCTGGGCCCACAATGAGCAGTTCTTC. Amino acids: CAWTRMAGWAHNEQFF.

This clone was seen only a few times. J is TRBJ1-3 and V is TRBV25-1, with D perhaps matching TRBD1 (5 bases). Germline-derived CDR1 and CDR2 are MGHDK and SYGVNS. The CDR3 spans 16 residues. V shed 4 bases and J shed 1 base, with 14 bases lying between them. CDR3: CASSVQWGSSGNTIYF. In DNA, the CDR3 is TGTGCCAGCAGTGTGCAATGGGGCTCGTCTGGAAACACCATATATTTT.

The V gene is TRBV28, the J gene TRBJ2-5; a weak D match, TRBD2 (6 bases). The CDR3 is made up of 15 amino acids. Germline lookup yields CDR1 MDHEN and CDR2 SYDVKM. The V gene lost 3 bases and the J gene lost 5 bases, with 16 bases spanning the gap. This CDR3 reads CASSFLGGQRETQYF. CDR3 nucleotides: TGTGCCAGCAGTTTTCTGGGGGGTCAACGGGAGACCCAGTACTTC.